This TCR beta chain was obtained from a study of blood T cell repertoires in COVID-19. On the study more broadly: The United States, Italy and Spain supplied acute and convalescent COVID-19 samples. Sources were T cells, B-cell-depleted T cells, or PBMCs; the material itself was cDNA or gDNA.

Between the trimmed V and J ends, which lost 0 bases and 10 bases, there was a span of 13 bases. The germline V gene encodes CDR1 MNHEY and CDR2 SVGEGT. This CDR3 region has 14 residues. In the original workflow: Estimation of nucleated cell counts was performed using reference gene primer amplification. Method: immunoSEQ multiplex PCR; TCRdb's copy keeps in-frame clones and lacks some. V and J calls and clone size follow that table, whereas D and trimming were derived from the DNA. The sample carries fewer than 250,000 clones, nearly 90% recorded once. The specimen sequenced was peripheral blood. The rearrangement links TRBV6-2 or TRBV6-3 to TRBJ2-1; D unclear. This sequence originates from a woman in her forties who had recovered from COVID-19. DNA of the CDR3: TGTGCCAGCAGTTACTCGAGGCCTCGAAAAGAGCAGTTCTTC. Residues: CASSYSRPRKEQFF.